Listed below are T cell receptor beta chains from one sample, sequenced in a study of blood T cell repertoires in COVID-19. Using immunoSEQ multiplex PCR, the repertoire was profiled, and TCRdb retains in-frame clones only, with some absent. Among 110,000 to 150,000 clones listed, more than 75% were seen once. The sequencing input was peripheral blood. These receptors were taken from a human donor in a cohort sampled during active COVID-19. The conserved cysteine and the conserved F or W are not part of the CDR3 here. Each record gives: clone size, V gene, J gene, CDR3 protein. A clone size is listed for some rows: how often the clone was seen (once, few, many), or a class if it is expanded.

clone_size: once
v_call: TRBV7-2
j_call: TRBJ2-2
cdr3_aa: ASRRDRGLMGELF

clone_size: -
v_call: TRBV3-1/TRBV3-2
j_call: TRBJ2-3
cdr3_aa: ASSPSHSGGSTDTQY

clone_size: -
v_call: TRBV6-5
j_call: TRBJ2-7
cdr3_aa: ASSYGQGWSYEQY

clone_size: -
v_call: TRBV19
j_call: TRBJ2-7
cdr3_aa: ASSIALGTSSGYEQY

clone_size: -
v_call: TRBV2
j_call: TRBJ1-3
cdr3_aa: ASSEMGGEGNTIY

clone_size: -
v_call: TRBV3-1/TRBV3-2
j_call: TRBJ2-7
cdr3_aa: ASSQAGRGYEQY

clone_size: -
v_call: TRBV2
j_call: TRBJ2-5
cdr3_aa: ASRGTSGSRGATQY

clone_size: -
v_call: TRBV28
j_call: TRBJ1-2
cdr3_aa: ASSDAGTGVDYGYT

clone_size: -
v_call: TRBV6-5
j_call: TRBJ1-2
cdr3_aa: ASSYTGTGGSGYT

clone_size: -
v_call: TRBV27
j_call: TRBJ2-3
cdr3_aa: ASSHLLDGLASTDTQY

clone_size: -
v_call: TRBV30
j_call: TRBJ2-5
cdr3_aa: AWSSGGLAGGRETQY

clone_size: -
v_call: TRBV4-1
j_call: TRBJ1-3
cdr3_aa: ASSPTPGQGYGNTIY

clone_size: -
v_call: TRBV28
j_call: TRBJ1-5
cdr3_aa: ASSFLGQGSNQPQH

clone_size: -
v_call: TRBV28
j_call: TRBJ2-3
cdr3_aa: ASSLFKSGGAIDTQY

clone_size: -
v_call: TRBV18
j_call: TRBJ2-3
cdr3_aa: ASSPGTGVADTQY

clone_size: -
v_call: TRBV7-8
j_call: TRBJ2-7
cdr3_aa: ASSFFQTGASYEQY

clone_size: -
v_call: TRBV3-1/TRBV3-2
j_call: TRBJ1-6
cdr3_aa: ASSQVGGRNSPLH

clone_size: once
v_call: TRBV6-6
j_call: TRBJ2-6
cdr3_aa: ASGTSSSGANVLT

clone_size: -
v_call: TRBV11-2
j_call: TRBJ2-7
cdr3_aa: ASSLGGGGGVYEQY